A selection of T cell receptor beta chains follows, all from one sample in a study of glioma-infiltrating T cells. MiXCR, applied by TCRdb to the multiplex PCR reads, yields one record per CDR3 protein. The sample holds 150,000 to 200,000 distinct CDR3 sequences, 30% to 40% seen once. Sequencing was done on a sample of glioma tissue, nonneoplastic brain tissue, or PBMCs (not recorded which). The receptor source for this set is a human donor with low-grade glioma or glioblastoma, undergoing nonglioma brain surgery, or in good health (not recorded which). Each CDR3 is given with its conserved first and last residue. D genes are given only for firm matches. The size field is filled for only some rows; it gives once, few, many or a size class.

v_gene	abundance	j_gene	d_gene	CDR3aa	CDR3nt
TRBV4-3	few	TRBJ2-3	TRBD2	CASSQGTSGRAVDTQYF	TGCGCCAGCAGCCAAGGGACTAGCGGGAGGGCCGTAGATACGCAGTATTTT
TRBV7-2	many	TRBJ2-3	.	CASSLVLWGSADTQYF	TGTGCCAGCAGCTTAGTCCTTTGGGGTTCGGCAGATACGCAGTATTTT
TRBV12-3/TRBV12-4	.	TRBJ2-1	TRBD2	CASSLAELPSGRKNEQFF	TGTGCCAGCAGTTTAGCGGAACTACCTAGCGGGAGAAAAAATGAGCAGTTCTTC
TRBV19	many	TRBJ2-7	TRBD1	CASSMGQGFYEQYF	TGTGCCAGTAGTATGGGACAGGGGTTCTACGAGCAGTACTTC
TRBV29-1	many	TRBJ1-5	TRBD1	CSVGGGGNQPQHF	TGCAGCGTTGGAGGGGGCGGCAATCAGCCCCAGCATTTT
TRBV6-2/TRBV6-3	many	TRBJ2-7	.	CASTWTTLRSEQYF	TGTGCCAGCACCTGGACTACCCTCAGGAGCGAGCAGTACTTC
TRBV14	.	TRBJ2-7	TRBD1	CASSQAKPPGQGLSYEQYF	TGTGCCAGCAGCCAGGCCAAGCCACCGGGACAGGGTCTCTCCTACGAGCAGTACTTC
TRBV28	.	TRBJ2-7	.	CASLGRLAGHYEQNF	TGTGCCAGCTTGGGGCGACTGGCGGGCCACTACGAGCAGAACTTC
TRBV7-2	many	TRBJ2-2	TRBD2	CASSTLAGGPGGELFF	TGTGCCAGCAGCACTTTAGCGGGAGGGCCTGGCGGGGAGCTGTTTTTT
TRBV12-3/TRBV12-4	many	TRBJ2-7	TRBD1	CASSWGQQSYEQYF	TGTGCCAGCAGTTGGGGACAGCAATCCTACGAGCAGTACTTC
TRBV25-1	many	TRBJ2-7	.	CASSAGAQQYF	TGTGCCAGCAGTGCGGGGGCGCAGCAGTACTTC
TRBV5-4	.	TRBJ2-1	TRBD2	CATREGSYEQFF	TGTGCCACTCGGGAGGGGAGCTATGAGCAGTTCTTC
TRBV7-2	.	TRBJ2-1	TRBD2	CASSLAPSGREQFF	TGTGCCAGCAGCTTAGCGCCTAGCGGGAGGGAGCAGTTCTTC
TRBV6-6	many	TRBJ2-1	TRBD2	CASSYGTSAHNEQFF	TGTGCCAGCAGTTACGGGACTAGCGCGCACAATGAGCAGTTCTTC
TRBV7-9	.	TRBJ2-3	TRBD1	CASSLVPGGTNTQYF	TGTGCCAGCAGCTTAGTGCCAGGGGGCACAAATACGCAGTATTTT
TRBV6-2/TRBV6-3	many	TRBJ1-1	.	CASSTPLGPLKRAFF	TGTGCCAGCAGCACTCCCCTCGGTCCCCTGAAAAGAGCTTTCTTT
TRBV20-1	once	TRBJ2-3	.	CSSRDSGRTDTQYF	TGCAGTAGCCGGGACAGCGGGCGCACAGATACGCAGTATTTT
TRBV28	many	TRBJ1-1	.	CASSYRTENTEAFF	TGTGCCAGCAGTTATCGGACGGAGAACACTGAAGCTTTCTTT
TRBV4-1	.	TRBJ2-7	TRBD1	CASSQDTATGLSYEQYF	TGCGCCAGCAGCCAAGATACGGCGACAGGGCTCTCCTACGAGCAGTACTTC
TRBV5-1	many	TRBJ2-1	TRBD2	CASSPLAGGTYNEQFF	TGCGCCAGCAGCCCACTGGCGGGAGGTACCTACAATGAGCAGTTCTTC
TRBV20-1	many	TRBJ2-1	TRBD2	CSATEPGTSAYNEQFF	TGCAGTGCTACCGAACCCGGGACTAGCGCCTACAATGAGCAGTTCTTC
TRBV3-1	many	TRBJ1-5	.	CASSLEGSNQPQHF	TGTGCCAGCAGTTTAGAGGGGAGCAATCAGCCCCAGCATTTT
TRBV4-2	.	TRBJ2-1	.	CASRTRSSYNEQFF	TGTGCCAGCAGGACTAGGAGCTCCTACAATGAGCAGTTCTTC
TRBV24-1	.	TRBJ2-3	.	CATSDFTGPIFIDTQYF	TGTGCCACCAGTGATTTCACAGGGCCAATATTCATAGATACGCAGTATTTT
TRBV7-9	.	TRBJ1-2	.	CASSPTVNYGYTF	TGTGCCAGCAGCCCGACAGTTAACTATGGCTACACCTTC
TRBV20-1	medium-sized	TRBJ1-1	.	CSASEMNTEAFF	TGCAGTGCCTCGGAGATGAACACTGAAGCTTTCTTT
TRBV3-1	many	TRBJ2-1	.	CASSQEDNDNEQFF	TGTGCCAGCAGCCAAGAAGACAACGACAATGAGCAGTTCTTC
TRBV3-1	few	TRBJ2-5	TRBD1	CASSLYGQGQETQYF	TGTGCCAGCAGCCTTTACGGACAGGGGCAAGAGACCCAGTACTTC
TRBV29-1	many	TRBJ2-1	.	CSGIKTNEQFF	TGCAGCGGGATTAAGACCAATGAGCAGTTCTTC
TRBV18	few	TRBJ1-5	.	CASSPGGNAAQPQHF	TGTGCCAGCTCACCAGGAGGGAACGCGGCTCAGCCCCAGCATTTT
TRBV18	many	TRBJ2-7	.	CASSPKATYEQYF	TGTGCCAGCTCACCAAAGGCAACCTACGAGCAGTACTTC
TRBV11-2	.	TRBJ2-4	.	CASSLDPENIQYF	TGTGCCAGCAGCTTGGACCCGGAAAACATTCAGTACTTC
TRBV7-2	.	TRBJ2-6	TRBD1	CASSLLGTAGANVLTF	TGTGCCAGCAGCTTATTAGGGACAGCGGGGGCCAACGTCCTGACTTTC
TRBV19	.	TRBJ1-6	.	CASRASTRGNSPLNF	TGTGCCAGTAGAGCTTCCACGAGGGGTAATTCACCCCTCAACTTT
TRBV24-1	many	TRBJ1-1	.	CATRRSGEEGTEAFF	TGTGCCACCAGGAGATCGGGGGAAGAAGGGACTGAAGCTTTCTTT
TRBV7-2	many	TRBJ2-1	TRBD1	CASSLVWDRGLNEQFF	TGTGCCAGCAGCTTAGTCTGGGACAGGGGGCTTAATGAGCAGTTCTTC
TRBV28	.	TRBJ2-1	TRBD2	CASFPSSGRAGIRDEQFF	TGTGCCAGCTTCCCCTCTAGCGGGAGGGCCGGTATAAGGGATGAGCAGTTCTTC
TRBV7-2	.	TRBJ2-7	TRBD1	CASSPTDRDPYEQYF	TGTGCCAGCAGCCCCACGGACAGGGACCCCTACGAGCAGTACTTC
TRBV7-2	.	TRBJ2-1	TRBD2	CASSLPLAGGSYNEQFF	TGTGCCAGCAGCTTACCCCTAGCGGGAGGGTCCTACAATGAGCAGTTCTTC
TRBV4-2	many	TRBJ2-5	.	CASSQAATPGYQETQYF	TGTGCCAGCAGCCAAGCGGCCACCCCTGGGTACCAAGAGACCCAGTACTTC
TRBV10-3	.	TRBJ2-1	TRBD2	CAISESGTSGRLNNEQFF	TGTGCCATCAGTGAGTCGGGGACTAGCGGGAGGCTCAACAATGAGCAGTTCTTC
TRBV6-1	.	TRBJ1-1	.	CASRRHRGPNTEAFF	TGTGCCAGCAGGAGACACCGGGGTCCGAACACTGAAGCTTTCTTT
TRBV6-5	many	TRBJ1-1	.	CASSYGVKAFF	TGTGCCAGCAGTTACGGTGTTAAAGCTTTCTTT
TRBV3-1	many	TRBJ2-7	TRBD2	CASSGLANSYEQYF	TGTGCCAGCAGCGGACTAGCGAACTCCTACGAGCAGTACTTC
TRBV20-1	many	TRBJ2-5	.	CSARGDQYF	TGCAGTGCCCGCGGAGACCAGTACTTC
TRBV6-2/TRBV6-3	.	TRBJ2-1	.	CAIGELIGNEQFF	TGTGCCATCGGGGAACTTATTGGCAATGAGCAGTTCTTC
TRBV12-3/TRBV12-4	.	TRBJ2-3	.	CASSLQRFDTQYF	TGTGCCAGCAGTTTACAGCGTTTCGATACGCAGTATTTT
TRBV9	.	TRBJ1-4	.	CASSVVGDAEKLFF	TGTGCCAGCAGCGTAGTTGGGGATGCTGAAAAACTGTTTTTT
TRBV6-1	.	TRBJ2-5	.	CAGSPCGQETQYF	TGTGCCGGCAGTCCTTGCGGTCAAGAGACCCAGTACTTC
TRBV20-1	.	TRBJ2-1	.	CSASPPARGVTDTQFF	TGCAGTGCTAGCCCCCCGGCACGAGGGGTAACAGATACGCAGTTCTTC
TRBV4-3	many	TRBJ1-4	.	CASSQGIINEKLFF	TGCGCCAGCAGCCAAGGAATTATCAATGAAAAACTGTTTTTT
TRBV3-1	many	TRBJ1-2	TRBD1	CASSLRQGDGYTF	TGTGCCAGCAGCCTCCGACAGGGTGACGGCTACACCTTC
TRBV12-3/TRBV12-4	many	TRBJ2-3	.	CASSRGFTDTQYF	TGTGCCAGCAGTCGGGGATTCACAGATACGCAGTATTTT